The subject of this entry is one T cell receptor beta chain. This record belongs to a study of T cell changes during pregnancy in multiple sclerosis. CDR3 length: 14 amino acids. Trimming removed 3 bases from V and 2 bases from J; junction bases left unmatched: 3. The germline V gene has CDR1 SQVTM and CDR2 ANQGSEA. Produced via immunoSEQ multiplex PCR; TCRdb's table is partial and in-frame only. The repertoire includes roughly 42,000 clones, 85% to 90% of them detected once, and approximately 0.6% sits in the top ten. The chain combines TRBV29-1 with TRBJ2-2; 7 bases match TRBD1. The TCR originated in a female donor with multiple sclerosis, enrolled in a pregnancy study. Sequenced here: CD4+ T cells from peripheral blood mononuclear cells, sampled in the first trimester of pregnancy. The CDR3 region has the DNA TGCAGCGTTGACGAAGGGGGCAACACCGGGGAGCTGTTTTTT. Translation: CSVDEGGNTGELFF.